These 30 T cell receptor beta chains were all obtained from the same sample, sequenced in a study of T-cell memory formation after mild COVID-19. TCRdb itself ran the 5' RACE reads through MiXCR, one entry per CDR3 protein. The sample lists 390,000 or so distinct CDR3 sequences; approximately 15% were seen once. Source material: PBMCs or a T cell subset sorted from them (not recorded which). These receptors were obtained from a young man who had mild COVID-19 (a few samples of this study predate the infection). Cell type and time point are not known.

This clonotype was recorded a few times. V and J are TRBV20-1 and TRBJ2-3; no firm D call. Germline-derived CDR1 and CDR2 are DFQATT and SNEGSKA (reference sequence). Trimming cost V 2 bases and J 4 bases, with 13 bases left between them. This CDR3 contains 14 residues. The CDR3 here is CSARMGTGSDTQYF. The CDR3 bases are TGCAGTGCTAGAATGGGTACTGGGTCAGATACGCAGTATTTT.

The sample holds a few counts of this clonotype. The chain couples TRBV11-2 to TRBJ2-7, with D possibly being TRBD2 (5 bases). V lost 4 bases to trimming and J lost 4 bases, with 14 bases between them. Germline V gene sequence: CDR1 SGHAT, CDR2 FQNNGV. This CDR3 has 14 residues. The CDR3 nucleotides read TGTGCCAGCAGCTCCCCGCGGGTCGTTTACGAGCAGTACTTC. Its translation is CASSSPRVVYEQYF.

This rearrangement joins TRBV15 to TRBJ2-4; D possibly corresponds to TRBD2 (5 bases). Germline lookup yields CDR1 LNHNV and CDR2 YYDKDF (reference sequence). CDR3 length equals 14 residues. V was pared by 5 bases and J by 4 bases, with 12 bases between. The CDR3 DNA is TGTGCCACCAGCTGGAGGTCGGGTAAAAACATTCAGTACTTC. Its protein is CATSWRSGKNIQYF.

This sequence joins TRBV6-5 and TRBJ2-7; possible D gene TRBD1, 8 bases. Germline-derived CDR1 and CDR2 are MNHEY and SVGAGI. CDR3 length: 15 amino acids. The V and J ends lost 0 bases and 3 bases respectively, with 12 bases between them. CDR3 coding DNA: TGTGCCAGCAGTTACTCGACAGGGGAGGGCTACGAGCAGTACTTC. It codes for CASSYSTGEGYEQYF.

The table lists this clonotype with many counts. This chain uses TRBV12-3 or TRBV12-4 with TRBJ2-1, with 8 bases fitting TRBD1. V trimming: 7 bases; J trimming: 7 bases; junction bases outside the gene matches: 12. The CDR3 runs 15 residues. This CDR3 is CASTPRRTGLNEQFF. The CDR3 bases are TGTGCCAGCACCCCCCGGCGGACAGGGTTAAATGAGCAGTTCTTC.

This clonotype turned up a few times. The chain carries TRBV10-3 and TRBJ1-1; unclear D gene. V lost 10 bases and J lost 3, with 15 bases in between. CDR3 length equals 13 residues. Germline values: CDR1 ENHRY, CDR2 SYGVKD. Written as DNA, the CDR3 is TGTGCCACGAGCAGAGTTGTGGACACTGAAGCTTTCTTT. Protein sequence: CATSRVVDTEAFF.

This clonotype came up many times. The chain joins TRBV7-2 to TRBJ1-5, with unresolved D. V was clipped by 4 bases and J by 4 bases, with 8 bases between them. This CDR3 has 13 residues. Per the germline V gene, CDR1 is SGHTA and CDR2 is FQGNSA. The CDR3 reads CASSSVGNQPQHF. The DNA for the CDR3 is TGTGCCAGCAGCTCGGTAGGAAATCAGCCCCAGCATTTT.

In nucleotides, the CDR3 is TGCGCCAGCAGCTTGGAGAGCGCGGGAGAGACCCAGTACTTC. Translation gives CASSLESAGETQYF. The chain is built from TRBV5-1 and TRBJ2-5, with D perhaps TRBD2 (5 bases). Germline V gene sequence: CDR1 SGHRS, CDR2 YFSETQ. Trimming cost V 0 bases and J 4 bases, with 10 bases left between them. The CDR3 extends over 14 amino acids.

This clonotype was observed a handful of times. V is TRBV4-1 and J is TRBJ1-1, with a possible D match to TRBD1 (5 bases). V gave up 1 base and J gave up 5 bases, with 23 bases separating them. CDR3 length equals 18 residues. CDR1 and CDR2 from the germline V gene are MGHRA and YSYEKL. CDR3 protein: CASSQVGGPGGVGTEAFF. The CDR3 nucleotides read TGCGCCAGCAGCCAAGTCGGTGGCCCGGGAGGGGTAGGGACTGAAGCTTTCTTT.

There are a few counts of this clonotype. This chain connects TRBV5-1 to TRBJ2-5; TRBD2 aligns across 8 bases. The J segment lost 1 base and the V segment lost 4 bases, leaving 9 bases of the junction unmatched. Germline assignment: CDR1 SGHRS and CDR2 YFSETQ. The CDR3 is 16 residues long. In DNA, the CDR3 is TGCGCCAGCAGCCCTGGACTCAGCGGGGGCCAAGAGACCCAGTACTTC. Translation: CASSPGLSGGQETQYF. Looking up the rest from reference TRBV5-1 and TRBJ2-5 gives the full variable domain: KAGVTQTPRYLIKTRGQQVTLSCSPISGHRSVSWYQQTPGQGLQFLFEYFSETQRNKGNFPGRFSGRQFSNSRSEMNVSTLELGDSALYLCASSPGLSGGQETQYFGPGTRLLVL.

CDR3: CSAATGTASSYNEQFF. CDR3 DNA: TGCAGTGCTGCAACCGGGACTGCCAGCTCCTACAATGAGCAGTTCTTC. V gene TRBV20-1 combines with J gene TRBJ2-1, with TRBD2 as a possible D gene (6 bases). Between the trimmed V and J ends, which lost 5 bases and 0 bases, there was a span of 17 bases. Germline V CDR1 and CDR2: DFQATT, SNEGSKA (reference sequence). This CDR3 is built from 16 residues.

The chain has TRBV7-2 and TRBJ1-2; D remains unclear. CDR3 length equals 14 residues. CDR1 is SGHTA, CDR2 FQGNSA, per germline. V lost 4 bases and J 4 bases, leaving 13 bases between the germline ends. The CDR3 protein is CASSYGNSRYGYTF. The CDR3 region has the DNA TGTGCCAGCAGCTACGGGAATAGTCGCTATGGCTACACCTTC.

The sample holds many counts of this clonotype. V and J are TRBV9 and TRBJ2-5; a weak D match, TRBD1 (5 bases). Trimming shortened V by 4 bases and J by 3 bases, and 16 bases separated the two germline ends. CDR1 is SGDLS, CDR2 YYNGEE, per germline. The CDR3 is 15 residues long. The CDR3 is CASSPQGSREETQYF. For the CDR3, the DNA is TGTGCCAGCAGCCCCCAGGGCTCTAGAGAAGAGACCCAGTACTTC. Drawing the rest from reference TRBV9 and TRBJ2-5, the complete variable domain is DSGVTQTPKHLITATGQRVTLRCSPRSGDLSVYWYQQSLDQGLQFLIQYYNGEERAKGNILERFSAQQFPDLHSELNLSSLELGDSALYFCASSPQGSREETQYFGPGTRLLVL.

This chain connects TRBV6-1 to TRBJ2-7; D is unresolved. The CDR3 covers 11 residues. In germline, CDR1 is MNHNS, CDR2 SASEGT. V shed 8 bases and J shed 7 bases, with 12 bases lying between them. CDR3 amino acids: CASVSIREQYF. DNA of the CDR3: TGTGCCAGCGTCTCTATAAGGGAGCAGTACTTC.

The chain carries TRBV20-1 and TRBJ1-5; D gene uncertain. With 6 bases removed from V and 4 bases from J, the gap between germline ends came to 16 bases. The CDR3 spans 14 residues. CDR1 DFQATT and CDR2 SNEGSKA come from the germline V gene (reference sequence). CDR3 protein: CSAIRTGSNQPQHF. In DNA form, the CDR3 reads TGCAGTGCCATACGGACGGGCTCTAATCAGCCCCAGCATTTT.

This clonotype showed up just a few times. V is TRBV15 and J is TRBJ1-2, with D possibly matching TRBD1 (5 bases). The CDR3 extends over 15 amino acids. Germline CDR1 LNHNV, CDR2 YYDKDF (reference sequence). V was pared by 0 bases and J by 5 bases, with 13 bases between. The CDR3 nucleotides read TGTGCCACCAGCAGAGAGTGGGGTGGGGGTTATGGCTACACCTTC. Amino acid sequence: CATSREWGGGYGYTF.

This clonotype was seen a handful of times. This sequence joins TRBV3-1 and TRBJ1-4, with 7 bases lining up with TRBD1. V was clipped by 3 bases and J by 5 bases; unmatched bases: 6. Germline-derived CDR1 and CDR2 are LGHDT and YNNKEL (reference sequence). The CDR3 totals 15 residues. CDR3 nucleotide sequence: TGTGCCAGCAGCCACAGGGGGGGGCCCAATGAAAAACTGTTTTTT. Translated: CASSHRGGPNEKLFF.

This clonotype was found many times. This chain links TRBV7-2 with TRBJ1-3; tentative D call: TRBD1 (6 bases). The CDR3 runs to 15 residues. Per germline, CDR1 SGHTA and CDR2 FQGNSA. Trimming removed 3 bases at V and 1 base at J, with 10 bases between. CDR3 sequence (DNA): TGTGCCAGCAGCTTCCAGGGGACATCTGGAAACACCATATATTTT. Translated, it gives CASSFQGTSGNTIYF.

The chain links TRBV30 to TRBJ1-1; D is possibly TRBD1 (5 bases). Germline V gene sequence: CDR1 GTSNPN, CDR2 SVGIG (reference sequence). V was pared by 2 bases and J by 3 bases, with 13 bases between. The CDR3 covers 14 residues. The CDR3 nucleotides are TGTGCCTGGAGTTGGGGCCTACCTTACACTGAAGCTTTCTTT. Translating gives CAWSWGLPYTEAFF. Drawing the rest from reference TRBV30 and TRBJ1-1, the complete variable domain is SQTIHQWPATLVQPVGSPLSLECTVEGTSNPNLYWYRQAAGRGLQLLFYSVGIGQISSEVPQNLSASRPQDRQFILSSKKLLLSDSGFYLCAWSWGLPYTEAFFGQGTRLTVV.

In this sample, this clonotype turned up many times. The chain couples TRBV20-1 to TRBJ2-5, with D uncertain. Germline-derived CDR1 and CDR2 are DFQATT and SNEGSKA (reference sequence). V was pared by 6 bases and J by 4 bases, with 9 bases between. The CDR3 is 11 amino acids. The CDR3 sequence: CSALQLETQYF. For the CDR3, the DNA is TGCAGTGCCCTCCAGCTAGAGACCCAGTACTTC.

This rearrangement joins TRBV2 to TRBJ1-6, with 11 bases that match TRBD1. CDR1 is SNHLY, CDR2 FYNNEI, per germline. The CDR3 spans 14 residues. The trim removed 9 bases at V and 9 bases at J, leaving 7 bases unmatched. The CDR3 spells CASLRDRGSSPLHF. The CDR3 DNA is TGTGCCAGTCTCCGGGACAGGGGGAGTTCACCCCTCCACTTT.

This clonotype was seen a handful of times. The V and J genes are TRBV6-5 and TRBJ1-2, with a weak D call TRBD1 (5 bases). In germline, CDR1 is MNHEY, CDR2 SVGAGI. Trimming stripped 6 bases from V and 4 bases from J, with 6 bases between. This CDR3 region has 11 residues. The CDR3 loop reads CASRGTYGYTF. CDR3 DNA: TGTGCCAGCAGGGGGACCTATGGCTACACCTTC.

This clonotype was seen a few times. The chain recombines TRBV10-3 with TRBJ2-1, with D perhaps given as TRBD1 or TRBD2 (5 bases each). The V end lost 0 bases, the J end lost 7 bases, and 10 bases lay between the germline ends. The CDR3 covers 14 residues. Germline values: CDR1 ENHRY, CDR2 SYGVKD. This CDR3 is CAISESGEQNEQFF. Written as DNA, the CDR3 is TGTGCCATCAGTGAGTCAGGGGAGCAGAATGAGCAGTTCTTC.

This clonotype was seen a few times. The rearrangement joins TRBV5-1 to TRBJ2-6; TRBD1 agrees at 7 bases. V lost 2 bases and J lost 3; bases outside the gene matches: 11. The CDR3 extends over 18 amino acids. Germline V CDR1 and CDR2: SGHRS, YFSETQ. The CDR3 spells CASSFWTGTSIGANVLTF. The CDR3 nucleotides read TGCGCCAGCAGCTTCTGGACAGGCACATCAATTGGGGCCAACGTCCTGACTTTC.

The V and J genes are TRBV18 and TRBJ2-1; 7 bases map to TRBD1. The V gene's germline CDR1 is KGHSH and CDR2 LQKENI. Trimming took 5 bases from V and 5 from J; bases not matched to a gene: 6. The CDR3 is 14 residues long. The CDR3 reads CASSSGQPDNEQFF. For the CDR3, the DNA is TGTGCCAGCTCATCGGGACAGCCGGACAATGAGCAGTTCTTC.

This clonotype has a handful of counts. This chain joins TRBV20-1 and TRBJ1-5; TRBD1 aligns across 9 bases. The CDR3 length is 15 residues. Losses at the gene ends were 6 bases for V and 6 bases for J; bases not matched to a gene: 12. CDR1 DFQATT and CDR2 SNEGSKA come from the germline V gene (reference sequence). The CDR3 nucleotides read TGCAGTGCGACAAGATTACAGGGGGCGATTCAGCCCCAGCATTTT. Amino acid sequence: CSATRLQGAIQPQHF.

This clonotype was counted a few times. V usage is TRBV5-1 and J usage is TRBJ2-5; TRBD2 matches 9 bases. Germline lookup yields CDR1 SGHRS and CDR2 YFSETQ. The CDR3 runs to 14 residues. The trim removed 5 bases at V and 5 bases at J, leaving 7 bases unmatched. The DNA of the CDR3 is TGCGCCAGCAGTTCACAGCGGGGGGACGAGACCCAGTACTTC. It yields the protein CASSSQRGDETQYF. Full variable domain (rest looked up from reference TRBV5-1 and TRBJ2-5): KAGVTQTPRYLIKTRGQQVTLSCSPISGHRSVSWYQQTPGQGLQFLFEYFSETQRNKGNFPGRFSGRQFSNSRSEMNVSTLELGDSALYLCASSSQRGDETQYFGPGTRLLVL.

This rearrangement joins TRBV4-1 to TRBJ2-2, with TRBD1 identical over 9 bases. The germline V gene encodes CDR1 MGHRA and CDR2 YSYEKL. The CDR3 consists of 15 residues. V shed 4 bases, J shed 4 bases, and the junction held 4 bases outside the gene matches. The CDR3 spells CASSPGQGPTGELFF. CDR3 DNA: TGCGCCAGCAGCCCGGGACAGGGTCCCACCGGGGAGCTGTTTTTT.

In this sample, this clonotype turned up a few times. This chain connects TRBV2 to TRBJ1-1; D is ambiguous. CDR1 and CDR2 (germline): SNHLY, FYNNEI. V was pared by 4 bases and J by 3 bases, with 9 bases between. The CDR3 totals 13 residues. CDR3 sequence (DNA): TGTGCCAGCAGTGTAAGCCAAGACACTGAAGCTTTCTTT. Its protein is CASSVSQDTEAFF.

CDR3: CASRGGVLETQYF. The CDR3, as DNA: TGTGCCAGCCGGGGGGGCGTGTTGGAGACCCAGTACTTC. This sequence joins TRBV25-1 and TRBJ2-5; the match to TRBD2 covers 8 bases. The CDR3 covers 13 residues. CDR1 is MGHDK and CDR2 is SYGVNS in the germline V gene. The V and J ends lost 8 bases and 5 bases, in that order; junction bases with no gene match: 7. Looking up the rest from reference TRBV25-1 and TRBJ2-5 gives the full variable domain: EADIYQTPRYLVIGTGKKITLECSQTMGHDKMYWYQQDPGMELHLIHYSYGVNSTEKGDLSSESTVSRIRTEHFPLTLESARPSHTSQYLCASRGGVLETQYFGPGTRLLVL.